These 21 T cell receptor beta chains were all obtained from the same sample, sequenced in a study of T cell responses to AZD1222 COVID-19 vaccine. Here immunoSEQ multiplex PCR was the method, and the copy in TCRdb shows in-frame clones only, minus some. The data contain under 80,000 clones, approximately 88% of them singletons. The sequenced sample was peripheral blood, obtained on day 0 of AZD1222 vaccination. The receptor set was obtained from an adult in good health.

The count of this clone is one. The chain couples TRBV9 to TRBJ1-1; 7 bases map to TRBD1. The CDR3 consists of 16 residues. V shed 3 bases and J 6 bases; nucleotides not matched to a gene: 14. Germline V gene data show CDR1 as SGDLS and CDR2 as YYNGEE. Here the CDR3 reads CASSASYNRGGAEAFF. The CDR3 DNA is TGTGCCAGCAGCGCCTCATATAACAGGGGAGGTGCTGAAGCTTTCTTT.

This chain uses TRBV19 with TRBJ1-5; weak D call: TRBD1 (5 bases). The CDR3 is made up of 13 amino acids. The V gene lost 11 bases and the J gene lost 0 bases, with 11 bases spanning the gap. Germline loops: CDR1 LNHDA, CDR2 SQIVND (reference sequence). DNA for the CDR3: TGTGCCGGAGGGGTGGATAGCAATCAGCCCCAGCATTTT. Protein product: CAGGVDSNQPQHF.

This chain connects TRBV5-3 to TRBJ2-7; the D is unclear. TRBV5-3 is marked as an open reading frame, function uncertain. V lost 4 bases and J 2 bases, leaving 16 bases between the germline ends. The CDR3 extends over 15 amino acids. Written as DNA, the CDR3 is TGTGCCAGAAGCCCCATACGAAGGCACACCTACGAGCAGTACTTC. It specifies CARSPIRRHTYEQYF.

The chain carries TRBV4-2 and TRBJ2-7, with TRBD2 identical over 10 bases. Germline lookup yields CDR1 LGHNA and CDR2 YNFKEQ. The CDR3 sequence is 16 residues long. The V segment lost 0 bases and the J segment 0 bases; nucleotides outside the gene matches: 2. CDR3 sequence: CASSQDGTSVSYEQYF. The CDR3 coding sequence is TGTGCCAGCAGCCAAGACGGGACTAGCGTCTCCTACGAGCAGTACTTC.

The J gene is TRBJ1-1, the V gene TRBV10-2; 7 bases line up with TRBD1. The CDR3 is 15 residues long. The germline V gene has CDR1 WSHSY and CDR2 SAAADI. V dropped 2 bases and J dropped 0; count of bases not matched to a gene: 3. This CDR3 is CASSEVDRVNTEAFF. The CDR3 region has the DNA TGCGCCAGCAGTGAGGTAGACAGGGTGAACACTGAAGCTTTCTTT.

V is TRBV11-2 and J is TRBJ2-2, with D maybe TRBD1 (5 bases). The CDR3 is 16 residues long. V was pared by 3 bases and J by 2 bases, with 13 bases between. Looked up from germline, CDR1 is SGHAT and CDR2 is FQNNGV. DNA of the CDR3: TGTGCCAGCAGCTTTGCCGGACACAGAAACACCGGGGAGCTGTTTTTT. Amino acids: CASSFAGHRNTGELFF.

This chain links TRBV28 with TRBJ1-2; 7 nucleotides align to TRBD1. Unmatched junction bases numbered 17, after V lost 6 bases and J lost 1 base. Germline CDR1 is MDHEN and CDR2 is SYDVKM. The CDR3 sequence is 18 residues long. The CDR3 sequence: CASRSPHQTDRSNYGYTF. CDR3 nucleotides: TGTGCCAGCAGAAGCCCCCATCAAACGGACAGGAGTAACTATGGCTACACCTTC.

In its sample, this clone was seen once. This chain joins TRBV7-6 and TRBJ2-3; 13 bases line up with TRBD2. Unmatched junction bases numbered 8, after V lost 5 bases and J lost 6 bases. Looked up from germline, CDR1 is SGHVS and CDR2 is FNYEAQ. The CDR3 runs 16 residues. The CDR3: CASSTVGTSGADTQYF. For the CDR3, the DNA is TGTGCCAGCAGCACCGTGGGGACTAGCGGGGCGGATACGCAGTATTTT.

The chain has TRBV11-2 and TRBJ1-2; D unclear. This CDR3 contains 13 residues. V lost 1 base and J 2 bases, leaving 5 bases between the germline ends. Germline V CDR1 and CDR2: SGHAT, FQNNGV. The CDR3 here is CASSLGGNYGYTF. DNA of the CDR3: TGTGCCAGCAGCTTAGGCGGCAACTATGGCTACACCTTC.

The V gene is TRBV19, the J gene TRBJ1-6; no clear D gene. Trimming removed 5 bases from V and 8 bases from J, with 7 bases in between. The germline V gene has CDR1 LNHDA and CDR2 SQIVND (reference sequence). This CDR3 spans 12 amino acids. The DNA for the CDR3 is TGTGCCAGTAGTCCCGGGGATTCACCCCTCCACTTT. Its protein product is CASSPGDSPLHF.

The J gene is TRBJ2-7, the V gene TRBV6-5, with 7 bases identical to TRBD1. Trimming took 6 bases from V and 2 from J; bases not matched to a gene: 7. This CDR3 has 14 amino acids. Germline loops: CDR1 MNHEY, CDR2 SVGAGI. CDR3 loop: CASRSDRATYEQYF. The CDR3, as DNA: TGTGCCAGCAGATCTGACAGGGCTACCTACGAGCAGTACTTC.

The V gene is TRBV5-8, the J gene TRBJ1-6; D call uncertain. CDR3 size: 15 residues. The V end lost 1 base, the J end lost 6 bases, and 11 bases lay between the germline ends. Germline V gene data show CDR1 as SGHTS and CDR2 as YDEGEE. CDR3 in DNA: TGTGCCAGCAGCTTGCTTGGACCGATTAATTCACCCCTCCACTTT. It specifies CASSLLGPINSPLHF.

By share, this clone ranks as medium-sized. This sequence joins TRBV15 and TRBJ2-6, with unresolved D. V was clipped by 0 bases and J by 0 bases, with 3 bases between them. From germline, CDR1 is LNHNV and CDR2 YYDKDF (reference sequence). CDR3 length equals 15 residues. CDR3 nucleotide sequence: TGTGCCACCAGCAGAGACCGCTCTGGGGCCAACGTCCTGACTTTC. Translating it yields CATSRDRSGANVLTF.

The chain links TRBV7-9 to TRBJ2-1; 7 nucleotides line up with TRBD2. Trimming removed 4 bases from V and 0 bases from J; junction bases left unmatched: 3. Germline CDR1 reads SEHNR; CDR2 reads FQNEAQ (reference sequence). The CDR3 loop spans 15 amino acids. CDR3: CASSSSGRSYNEQFF. For the CDR3, the DNA is TGTGCCAGCAGCTCTAGCGGTCGCTCCTACAATGAGCAGTTCTTC.

In this sample, this clone turned up many times. The V and J genes are TRBV29-1 and TRBJ1-1; D unclear. Trimming stripped 4 bases from V and 0 bases from J, with 9 bases between. The length of the CDR3 is 13 residues. The germline V gene has CDR1 SQVTM and CDR2 ANQGSEA. CDR3 DNA sequence: TGCAGCGTTGTAGGGCAATTGAACACTGAAGCTTTCTTT. Translated, it gives CSVVGQLNTEAFF.

V usage is TRBV7-2 and J usage is TRBJ2-7; 11 nucleotides align to TRBD1. The CDR3 is made up of 12 amino acids. Germline CDR1 is SGHTA and CDR2 is FQGNSA. V shed 4 bases, J shed 7 bases, and the junction held 0 bases outside the gene matches. CDR3 nucleotide sequence: TGTGCCAGCAGCTGGGACAGGGGGGAGCAGTACTTC. Translating it yields CASSWDRGEQYF.

The chain joins TRBV4-1 to TRBJ2-1; a weak D match, TRBD2 (5 bases). CDR3 size: 15 residues. Germline CDR1 MGHRA, CDR2 YSYEKL. V lost 1 base and J 4 bases, leaving 11 bases between the germline ends. The CDR3 bases are TGCGCCAGCAGCCAAGTCAGCGGTTCGTACAATGAGCAGTTCTTC. It yields the protein CASSQVSGSYNEQFF.

The rearrangement links TRBV18 to TRBJ2-7; TRBD2 matches 11 bases. V shed 3 bases and J 7 bases; nucleotides not matched to a gene: 26. The CDR3 consists of 21 residues. Germline V gene data show CDR1 as KGHSH and CDR2 as LQKENI. The CDR3 region is CASSPLPSGGRGLAGGNEQYF. CDR3 nucleotides: TGTGCCAGCTCACCTTTACCCTCGGGGGGTAGGGGGCTAGCGGGAGGAAATGAGCAGTACTTC.

The rearrangement joins TRBV11-2 to TRBJ2-7; no reliable D call. The V end lost 5 bases, the J end lost 3 bases, and 23 bases lay between the germline ends. The CDR3 has 17 amino acids. Germline V gives CDR1 SGHAT, CDR2 FQNNGV. The CDR3 DNA reads TGTGCCAGCAGCCCGAATTCCCGTCCGGTAGGATACTACGAGCAGTACTTC. Amino acids: CASSPNSRPVGYYEQYF.

The CDR3 is CASSLVASSGNTIYF. The CDR3 coding sequence is TGCGCCAGCAGCCTCGTGGCGAGCTCTGGAAACACCATATATTTT. This chain joins TRBV5-1 and TRBJ1-3; D is unresolved. The V end lost 4 bases, the J end lost 0 bases, and 11 bases lay between the germline ends. The CDR3 extends over 15 amino acids. CDR1 and CDR2 (germline): SGHRS, YFSETQ.

The gene calls are TRBV4-3 and TRBJ2-7; D remains unclear. Germline lookup yields CDR1 LGHNA and CDR2 YSLEER. The CDR3 covers 13 residues. Trimming pared 0 bases from V and 4 bases from J, leaving 7 bases between. The CDR3 here is CASSQDRTYEQYF. The CDR3, as DNA: TGCGCCAGCAGCCAAGATAGAACATACGAGCAGTACTTC.